A selection of T cell receptor beta chains follows, all from one sample in a study of regulatory T cells in long-lasting Graves disease. MiXCR was run by TCRdb on the multiplex PCR reads, yielding one entry per CDR3 protein. The data contain over 200,000 distinct CDR3 sequences, 18% of them singletons. This same sample was also part of a study on T cells in Graves' hyperthyroidism and ophthalmopathy.

The material was peripheral blood mononuclear cells (PBMCs), obtained at new diagnosis, from a patient treated with antithyroid drugs. These TCRs come from a woman in her 30s with Graves disease. The CDR3 runs from the conserved cysteine through the conserved F or W. A D gene is named only where the DNA matches it firmly. Clone size is stated in some rows and not others, as once, few, many or a class when expanded.

clone_size | j_call | d_call | v_call | cdr3_nt | cdr3_aa
many | TRBJ1-2 | NA | TRBV6-1 | TGTGCCAGCAGTGTTCACAGATACAACTCTGGCTACACCTTC | CASSVHRYNSGYTF
many | TRBJ2-3 | TRBD2 | TRBV13 | TGTGCCAGCAGTACACGGTCCCTAGCGGGGGGGCTAAGCACAGATACGCAGTATTTT | CASSTRSLAGGLSTDTQYF
many | TRBJ2-1 | NA | TRBV7-3 | TGTGCCAGCAGCTTTAATCCCGTGTATTACATTTACAATGAGCAGTTCTTC | CASSFNPVYYIYNEQFF
many | TRBJ1-1 | NA | TRBV6-1 | TGTGCCAGCAAAGGAGCCACTGAAGCTTTCTTT | CASKGATEAFF
many | TRBJ1-6 | NA | TRBV5-6 | TGTGCCAGCAGCTTGCCTTGGAATAATTCACCCCTCCACTTT | CASSLPWNNSPLHF
many | TRBJ1-1 | NA | TRBV12-3/TRBV12-4 | TGTGCCAGCAGTTCCCTAAAACAGGGCCTTTACACTGAAGCTTTCTTT | CASSSLKQGLYTEAFF
NA | TRBJ1-1 | TRBD1 | TRBV7-9 | TGTGCCAGCAGCTTAGCGGATAAGGGGGCGAGGACTGAAGCTTTCTTT | CASSLADKGARTEAFF
once | TRBJ1-2 | TRBD1 | TRBV27 | TGTGCCAGCAGTTTAACGGGACAGGGGAGGTATGGCTACACCTTC | CASSLTGQGRYGYTF
many | TRBJ1-2 | NA | TRBV20-1 | TGCAGTGCTTTCTATCCGGGACGGAACTATGGCTACACCTTC | CSAFYPGRNYGYTF
few | TRBJ1-1 | TRBD1 | TRBV10-3 | TGTGCCATCAGTGAGGGGACAGGGAGAATGGCTGAAGCTTTCTTT | CAISEGTGRMAEAFF
many | TRBJ1-6 | NA | TRBV27 | TGTGCCAGCGGGTTACAGGTTTCCTATAATTCACCCCTCCACTTT | CASGLQVSYNSPLHF
NA | TRBJ1-5 | NA | TRBV3-1 | TGTGCCAGCAGCCAAGTGGACGGTCAGCCCCAGCATTTT | CASSQVDGQPQHF
many | TRBJ2-7 | NA | TRBV5-1 | TGCGCCAGCAGCTTGATTCCACCCTCCTACGAGCAGTACTTC | CASSLIPPSYEQYF
many | TRBJ1-3 | TRBD1 | TRBV7-8 | TGTGCCAGCAGCCCCCAGATGGGACAGGGAGTGGGGAACACCATATATTTT | CASSPQMGQGVGNTIYF
NA | TRBJ2-3 | TRBD2 | TRBV14 | TGTGCCAGCAGTCAAGGGACTAGTCTAACAGATACGCAGTATTTT | CASSQGTSLTDTQYF
NA | TRBJ2-5 | TRBD1 | TRBV18 | TGTGCCAGCTCATCGGTGACAGGGGGGCAAGAGACCCAGTACTTC | CASSSVTGGQETQYF
many | TRBJ2-2 | TRBD1 | TRBV9 | TGTGCCAGCAGAGAGGACAGGGGCACCGGGGAGCTGTTTTTT | CASREDRGTGELFF
NA | TRBJ1-1 | TRBD1 | TRBV12-3/TRBV12-4 | TGTGCCAGCGGGCAACAGGGGGTTACTGAAGCTTTCTTT | CASGQQGVTEAFF
few | TRBJ2-7 | NA | TRBV20-1 | TGCAGTGTAAAGAAAGGGGTCGGGAACGAGCAGTACTTC | CSVKKGVGNEQYF
many | TRBJ1-1 | TRBD1 | TRBV3-1 | TGTGCCAGCAGCCAGACAGGGCTCACTGAAGCTTTCTTT | CASSQTGLTEAFF
NA | TRBJ1-5 | TRBD1 | TRBV6-5 | TGTGCCAGCAGTTACTCGAACAGGGGCGATCAGCCCCAGCATTTT | CASSYSNRGDQPQHF
NA | TRBJ2-6 | NA | TRBV5-1 | TGCGCCAGCAGCTTGTCTTCCATCTCTGGGGCCAACGTCCTGACTTTC | CASSLSSISGANVLTF
many | TRBJ2-7 | NA | TRBV9 | TGTGCCAGCAGCGTAGACGCAGACAACTACGAGCAGTACTTC | CASSVDADNYEQYF
NA | TRBJ2-3 | NA | TRBV19 | TGTGCCAGTAGTAACATAAGATTGACAGCGACCGACAGGGATACGCAGTATTTT | CASSNIRLTATDRDTQYF
NA | TRBJ2-1 | NA | TRBV6-1 | TGTGCCAGCAGGCCGGGGCGCACCCGGGATGAGCAGTTCTTC | CASRPGRTRDEQFF
many | TRBJ1-6 | NA | TRBV5-1 | TGCGCCAGCAGCTTGGAGGGTGGGAACAATTCACCCCTCCACTTT | CASSLEGGNNSPLHF
NA | TRBJ2-2 | NA | TRBV5-1 | TGCGCCAGCAGCCCTCTTCGGGCAAACACCGGGGAGCTGTTTTTT | CASSPLRANTGELFF
many | TRBJ1-2 | TRBD1 | TRBV5-1 | TGTGCCAGCAGCCCCGGGACAGCTAAAACGTATGGCTACACCTTC | CASSPGTAKTYGYTF